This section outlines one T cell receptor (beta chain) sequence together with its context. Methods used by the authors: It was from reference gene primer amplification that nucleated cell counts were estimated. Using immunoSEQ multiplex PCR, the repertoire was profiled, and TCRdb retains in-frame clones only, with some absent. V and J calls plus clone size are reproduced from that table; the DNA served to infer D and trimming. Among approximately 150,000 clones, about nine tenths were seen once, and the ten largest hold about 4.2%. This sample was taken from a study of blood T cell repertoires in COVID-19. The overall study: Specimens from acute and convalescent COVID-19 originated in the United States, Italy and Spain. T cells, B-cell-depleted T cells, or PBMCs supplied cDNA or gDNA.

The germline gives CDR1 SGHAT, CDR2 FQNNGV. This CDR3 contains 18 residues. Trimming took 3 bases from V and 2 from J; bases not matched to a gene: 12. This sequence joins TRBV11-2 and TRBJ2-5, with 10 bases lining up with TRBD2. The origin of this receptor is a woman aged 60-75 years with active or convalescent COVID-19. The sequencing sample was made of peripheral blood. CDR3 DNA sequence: TGTGCCAGCAGCTTTTTGGAGGCGGTAGCGGGGGGACAAGAGACCCAGTACTTC. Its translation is CASSFLEAVAGGQETQYF.